This T cell receptor beta chain derives from a study of T cells in Graves' hyperthyroidism and ophthalmopathy. The study's findings and limits: Among clonotypes expanded in thyroid above 0.001, most were also found in blood.

Regarding this clonotype: What it binds is unknown.

V lost 3 bases to trimming and J lost 5 bases, with 11 bases between them. Germline loops: CDR1 MDHEN, CDR2 SYDVKM. The CDR3 consists of 14 residues. RNA transcripts gave rise to amplified TCR beta CDR3 regions. In the first-round RT-PCR of the TCR CDR3, the HTBI primer set was used. TCRdb reprocessed the multiplex PCR reads with MiXCR, giving one entry per CDR3 protein. The sample comprises about 700,000 distinct CDR3 sequences, about 15% of which are singletons, and about 9.4% rests with the top ten. Sequenced material: blood. The chain uses TRBV28 and TRBJ1-5; D is perhaps TRBD1 (6 bases). The clonotype was recovered from a woman between 18 and 29 years old with Graves' hyperthyroidism. CDR3 sequence: CASSFIGGHQPQHF. CDR3 in DNA: TGTGCCAGCAGTTTCATAGGGGGGCATCAGCCCCAGCATTTT.